This TCR beta chain emerged from a study of shared clonotypes between healthy human individuals. Germline V lookup: CDR1 LNHDA, CDR2 SQIVND (reference sequence). The CDR3 runs to 14 residues. Trimming took 3 bases from V and 4 from J, leaving 12 bases between them. Only in-frame clones appear in the TCRdb table, and some are missing; sequencing was by immunoSEQ multiplex PCR. The table has approximately 700,000 clones, 73% seen once. This receptor was taken from a woman in her 30s in good health. J is TRBJ2-5 and V is TRBV19; the D gene is possibly TRBD1 (6 bases). The specimen sequenced was memory CD4+ T cells sorted from blood. Subset here: CD45RA-negative fraction. The CDR3 sequence is CASSMGAQRETQYF. The CDR3 DNA reads as TGTGCCAGTAGTATGGGGGCACAGAGAGAGACCCAGTACTTC.